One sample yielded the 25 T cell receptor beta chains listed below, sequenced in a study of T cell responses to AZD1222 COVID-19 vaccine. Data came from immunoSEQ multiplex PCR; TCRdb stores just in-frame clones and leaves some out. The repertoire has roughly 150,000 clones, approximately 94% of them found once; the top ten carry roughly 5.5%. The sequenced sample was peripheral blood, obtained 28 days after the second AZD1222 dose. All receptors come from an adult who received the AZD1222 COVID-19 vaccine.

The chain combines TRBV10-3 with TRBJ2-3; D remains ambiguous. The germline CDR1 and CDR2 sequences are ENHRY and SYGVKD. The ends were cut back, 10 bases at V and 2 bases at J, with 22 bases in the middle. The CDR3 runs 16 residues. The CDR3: CATTPRRQKTTDTQYF. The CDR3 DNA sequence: TGTGCCACCACCCCGAGGCGGCAGAAAACCACAGATACGCAGTATTTT.

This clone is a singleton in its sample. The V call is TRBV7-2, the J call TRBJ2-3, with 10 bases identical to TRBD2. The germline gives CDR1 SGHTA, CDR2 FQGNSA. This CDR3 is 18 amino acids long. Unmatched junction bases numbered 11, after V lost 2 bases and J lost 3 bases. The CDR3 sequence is CASSLRSSGSLRTDTQYF. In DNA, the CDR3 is TGTGCCAGCAGCTTACGGTCTAGCGGGAGCCTACGTACAGATACGCAGTATTTT.

CDR3 sequence: CASSYSTLTYEQYF. In DNA, the CDR3 is TGTGCCAGCAGTTACTCGACGCTTACCTACGAGCAGTACTTC. This chain uses TRBV6-2 or TRBV6-3 with TRBJ2-7; D ambiguous. CDR3 length: 14 residues. V lost 0 bases to trimming and J lost 2 bases, with 8 bases between them. Germline V gene sequence: CDR1 MNHEY, CDR2 SVGEGT.

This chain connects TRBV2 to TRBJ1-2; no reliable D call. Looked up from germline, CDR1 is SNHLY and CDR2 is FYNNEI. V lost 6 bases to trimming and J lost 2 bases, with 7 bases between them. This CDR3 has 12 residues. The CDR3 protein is CASRGPNYGYTF. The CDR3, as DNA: TGTGCCAGCAGAGGGCCGAACTATGGCTACACCTTC.

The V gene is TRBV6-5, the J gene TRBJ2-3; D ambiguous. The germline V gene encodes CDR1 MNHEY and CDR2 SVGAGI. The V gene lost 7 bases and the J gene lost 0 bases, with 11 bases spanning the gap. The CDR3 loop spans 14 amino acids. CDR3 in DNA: TGTGCCAGCACCACACGGGCCAGCACAGATACGCAGTATTTT. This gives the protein CASTTRASTDTQYF.

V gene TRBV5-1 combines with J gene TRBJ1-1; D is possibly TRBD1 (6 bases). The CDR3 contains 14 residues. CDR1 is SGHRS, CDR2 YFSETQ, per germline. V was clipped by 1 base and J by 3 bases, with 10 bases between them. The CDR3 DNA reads TGCGCCAGCAGCTTGTCCCAGGGGTACACTGAAGCTTTCTTT. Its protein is CASSLSQGYTEAFF.

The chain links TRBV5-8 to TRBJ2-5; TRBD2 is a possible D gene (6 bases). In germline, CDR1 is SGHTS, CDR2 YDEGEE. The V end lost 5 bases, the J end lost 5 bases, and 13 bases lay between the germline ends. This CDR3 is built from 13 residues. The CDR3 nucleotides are TGTGCCAGCAGTGCCGTTGGGAGGGAGACCCAGTACTTC. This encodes CASSAVGRETQYF.

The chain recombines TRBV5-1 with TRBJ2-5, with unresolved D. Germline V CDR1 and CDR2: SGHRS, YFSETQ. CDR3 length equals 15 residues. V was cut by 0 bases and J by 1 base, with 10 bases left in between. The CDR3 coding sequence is TGCGCCAGCAGCTTGGTCGCTAACCTCCAAGAGACCCAGTACTTC. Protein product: CASSLVANLQETQYF. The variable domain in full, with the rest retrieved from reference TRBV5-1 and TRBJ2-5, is KAGVTQTPRYLIKTRGQQVTLSCSPISGHRSVSWYQQTPGQGLQFLFEYFSETQRNKGNFPGRFSGRQFSNSRSEMNVSTLELGDSALYLCASSLVANLQETQYFGPGTRLLVL.

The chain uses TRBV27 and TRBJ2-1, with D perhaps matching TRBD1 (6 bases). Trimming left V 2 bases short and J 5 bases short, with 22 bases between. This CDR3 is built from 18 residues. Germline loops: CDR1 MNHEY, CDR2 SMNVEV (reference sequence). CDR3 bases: TGTGCCAGCAGTTTAAGACCTTTCCGGGACATACTCAACAATGAGCAGTTCTTC. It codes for CASSLRPFRDILNNEQFF.

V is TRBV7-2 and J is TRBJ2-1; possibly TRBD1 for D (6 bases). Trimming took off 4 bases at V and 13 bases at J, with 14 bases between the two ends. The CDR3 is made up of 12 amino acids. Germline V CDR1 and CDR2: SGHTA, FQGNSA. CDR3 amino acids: CASSSAGTYQFF. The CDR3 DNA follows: TGTGCCAGCAGCTCCGCTGGGACATACCAGTTCTTC.

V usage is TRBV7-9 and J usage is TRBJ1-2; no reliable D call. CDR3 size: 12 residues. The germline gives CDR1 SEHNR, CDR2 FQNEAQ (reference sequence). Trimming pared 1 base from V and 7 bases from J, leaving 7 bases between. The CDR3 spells CASSLGSSGYTF. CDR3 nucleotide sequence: TGTGCCAGCAGCTTAGGGTCTTCTGGCTACACCTTC.

CDR3 sequence: CASSLHGANYGYTF. The DNA of the CDR3 is TGTGCCAGCAGCTTGCACGGAGCTAACTATGGCTACACCTTC. The chain joins TRBV11-2 to TRBJ1-2; D gene unclear. CDR1 and CDR2 (germline): SGHAT, FQNNGV. V was trimmed by 3 bases and J by 0 bases, leaving 8 bases between them. The CDR3 extends over 14 amino acids.

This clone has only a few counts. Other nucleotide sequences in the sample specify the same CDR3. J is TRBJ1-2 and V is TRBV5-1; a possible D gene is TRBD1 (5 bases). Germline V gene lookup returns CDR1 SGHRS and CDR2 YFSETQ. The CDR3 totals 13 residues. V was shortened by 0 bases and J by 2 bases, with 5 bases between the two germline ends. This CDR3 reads CASSLAGNYGYTF. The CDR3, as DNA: TGCGCCAGCAGCTTGGCAGGGAACTATGGCTACACCTTC.

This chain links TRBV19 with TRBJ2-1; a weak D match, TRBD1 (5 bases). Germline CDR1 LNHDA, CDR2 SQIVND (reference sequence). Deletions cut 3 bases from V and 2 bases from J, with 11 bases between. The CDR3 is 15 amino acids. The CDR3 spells CASSIWGVTYNEQFF. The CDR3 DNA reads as TGTGCCAGTAGTATTTGGGGCGTCACCTACAATGAGCAGTTCTTC.

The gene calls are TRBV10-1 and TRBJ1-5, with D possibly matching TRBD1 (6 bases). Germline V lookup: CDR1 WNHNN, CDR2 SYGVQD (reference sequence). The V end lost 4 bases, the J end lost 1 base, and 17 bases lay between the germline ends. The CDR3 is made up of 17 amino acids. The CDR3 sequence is CASSGGGGEKSNQPQHF. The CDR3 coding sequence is TGCGCCAGCAGTGGGGGGGGCGGGGAAAAGAGCAATCAGCCCCAGCATTTT.

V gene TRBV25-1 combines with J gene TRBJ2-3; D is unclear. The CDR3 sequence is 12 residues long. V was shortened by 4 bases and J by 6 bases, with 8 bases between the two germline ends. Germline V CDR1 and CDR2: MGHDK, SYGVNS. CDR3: CASSAPLDTQYF. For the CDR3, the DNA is TGTGCCAGCAGTGCCCCGCTGGATACGCAGTATTTT.

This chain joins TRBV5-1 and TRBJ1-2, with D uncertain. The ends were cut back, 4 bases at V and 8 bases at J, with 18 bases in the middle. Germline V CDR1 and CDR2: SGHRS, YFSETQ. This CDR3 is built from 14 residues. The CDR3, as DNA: TGCGCCAGCAGCCCACTGGCTGTAGGAGGAGGCTACACCTTC. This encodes CASSPLAVGGGYTF. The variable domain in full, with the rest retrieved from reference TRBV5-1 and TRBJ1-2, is KAGVTQTPRYLIKTRGQQVTLSCSPISGHRSVSWYQQTPGQGLQFLFEYFSETQRNKGNFPGRFSGRQFSNSRSEMNVSTLELGDSALYLCASSPLAVGGGYTFGSGTRLTVV.

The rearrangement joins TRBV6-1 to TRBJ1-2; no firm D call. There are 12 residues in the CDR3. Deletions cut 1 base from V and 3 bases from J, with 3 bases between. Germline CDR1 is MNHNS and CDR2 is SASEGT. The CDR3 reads CASSEGDYGYTF. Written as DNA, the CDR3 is TGTGCCAGCAGTGAAGGGGACTATGGCTACACCTTC.

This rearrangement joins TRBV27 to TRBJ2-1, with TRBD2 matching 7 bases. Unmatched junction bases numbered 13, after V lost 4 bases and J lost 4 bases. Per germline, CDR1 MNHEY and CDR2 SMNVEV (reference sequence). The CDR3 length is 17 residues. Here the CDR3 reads CASSSMKREVSYNEQFF. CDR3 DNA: TGTGCCAGCAGTTCGATGAAACGGGAGGTATCTTACAATGAGCAGTTCTTC.

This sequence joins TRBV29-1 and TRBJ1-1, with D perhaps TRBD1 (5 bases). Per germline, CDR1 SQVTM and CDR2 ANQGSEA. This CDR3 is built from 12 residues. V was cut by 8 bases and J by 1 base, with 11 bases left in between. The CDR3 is CSPGISNTEAFF. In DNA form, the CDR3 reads TGCAGCCCAGGGATATCGAACACTGAAGCTTTCTTT. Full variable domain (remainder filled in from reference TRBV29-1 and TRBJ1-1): SAVISQKPSRDICQRGTSLTIQCQVDSQVTMMFWYRQQPGQSLTLIATANQGSEATYESGFVIDKFPISRPNLTFSTLTVSNMSPEDSSIYLCSPGISNTEAFFGQGTRLTVV.

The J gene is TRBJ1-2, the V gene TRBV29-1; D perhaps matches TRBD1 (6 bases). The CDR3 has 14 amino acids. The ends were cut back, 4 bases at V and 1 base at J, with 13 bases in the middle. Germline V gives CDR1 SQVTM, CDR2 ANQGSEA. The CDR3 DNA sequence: TGCAGCGTTGCTACCAGGACAGTTAACTATGGCTACACCTTC. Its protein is CSVATRTVNYGYTF.

Here the CDR3 DNA reads TGTGCCACATCGTATATAGGCCCCCAGTTCTTC. The encoded protein is CATSYIGPQFF. The rearrangement joins TRBV28 to TRBJ2-1; unclear D gene. Germline-derived CDR1 and CDR2 are MDHEN and SYDVKM. There are 11 residues in the CDR3. Trimming took off 10 bases at V and 13 bases at J, with 17 bases between the two ends.

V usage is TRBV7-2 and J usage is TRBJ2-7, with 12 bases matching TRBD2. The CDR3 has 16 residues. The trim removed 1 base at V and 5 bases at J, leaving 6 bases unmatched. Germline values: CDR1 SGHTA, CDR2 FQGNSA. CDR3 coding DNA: TGTGCCAGCAGCTTAGTAGCCCCTAGCGGGAGGGACGAGCAGTACTTC. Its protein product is CASSLVAPSGRDEQYF.

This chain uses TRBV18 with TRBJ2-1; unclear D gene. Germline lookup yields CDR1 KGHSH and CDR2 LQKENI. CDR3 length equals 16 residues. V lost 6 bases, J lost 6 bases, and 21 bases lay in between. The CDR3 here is CASSPPVGRMGNEQFF. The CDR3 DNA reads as TGTGCCAGCTCGCCGCCCGTGGGTAGGATGGGCAATGAGCAGTTCTTC.

The CDR3 spells CASSQATGYGYTF. The CDR3 region has the DNA TGTGCCAGCAGCCAAGCGACCGGCTATGGCTACACCTTC. The V gene is TRBV14, the J gene TRBJ1-2; D gene ambiguous. V was pared by 1 base and J by 4 bases, with 7 bases between. CDR1 is SGHDN, CDR2 FVKESK, per germline. The CDR3 is 13 residues long.